The following is a T cell receptor (beta chain) sequence with its context. The data were taken from a study of blood T cell repertoires in COVID-19. Study in general: Sites in the United States, Italy and Spain provided acute and convalescent COVID-19 samples. The analysed material was cDNA or gDNA that came from T cells, B-cell-depleted T cells, or PBMCs.

V was pared by 0 bases and J by 5 bases, with 11 bases between. The length of the CDR3 is 15 residues. The germline gives CDR1 SGHTS, CDR2 YDEGEE. As processed by the authors: Reference gene primers were amplified, and this amplification served to estimate nucleated cell counts. Profiled with immunoSEQ multiplex PCR; TCRdb holds only in-frame clones, not every one. Clone size and V and J calls were adopted from that table, with D and trimming inferred from the DNA. The sample holds about 160,000 clones; 65% to 85% are singletons and the top ten take roughly 3.7%. The source is a woman of 80 years or more with acute or convalescent COVID-19. The material sequenced was peripheral blood. The chain recombines TRBV5-8 with TRBJ1-4; the D gene is possibly TRBD1 (6 bases). The CDR3 here is CASSLGGTRNEKLFF. DNA for the CDR3: TGTGCCAGCAGCTTGGGAGGGACAAGAAATGAAAAACTGTTTTTT.